This T cell receptor beta chain was profiled in a study of monozygotic twins with inflammatory bowel disease. Notes on the study in general: Among the T cells, different subtypes could not be distinguished.

To note about this clonotype: Its specificity is unknown.

The UMIs carried a 6-nucleotide sample barcode, and they were added by template switching. Reanalyzing the 5' RACE reads, TCRdb keeps one entry per CDR3 protein, without DNA. Here the sample table reports over 120,000 distinct CDR3 sequences. There are 16 residues in the CDR3. CDR1 is KGHSH and CDR2 is LQKENI in the germline V gene. The receptor was derived from a human donor with ulcerative colitis or Crohn's disease, or a healthy co-twin of an affected twin (not recorded which). Material for sequencing was blood. The chain uses TRBV18 and TRBJ1-6. This CDR3 is CASSRQGTSYNSPLHF.